This T cell receptor beta chain is from a study of graft-versus-host responses after intestinal transplantation. As for the study in general: Multivisceral, liver-intestinal, or isolated intestinal transplants were given to recipients.

This clone was seen a single time. Its antigen remains unidentified. Clones were sequenced by immunoSEQ multiplex PCR, and TCRdb holds only the in-frame ones, with some missing. The sample yields over 100,000 clones, over 80% seen once. The germline V gene has CDR1 ENHRY and CDR2 SYGVKD. Unmatched junction bases numbered 14, after V lost 10 bases and J lost 5 bases. This CDR3 contains 16 residues. The chain recombines TRBV10-3 with TRBJ2-5; 12 nucleotides agree with TRBD1. The material was unstimulated CD4+ T cells sorted from spleen or lymph node cells, obtained before intestinal transplant. This TCR was recovered from a human donor who received an intestinal transplant. The CDR3, as DNA: TGTGCCACCAGGGGGACAGGGGGCTCCTTAGGGGAGACCCAGTACTTC. Translating it yields CATRGTGGSLGETQYF.